The 3 T cell receptor beta chains in this list originate from one sample, sequenced in a study of siplizumab effects on memory and regulatory T cells. Sequenced by immunoSEQ multiplex PCR; TCRdb stores in-frame clones only, minus some. The sample holds tens of thousands of clones, approximately 96% seen once. Specimen: naive CD8+ T cells sorted from blood. Source of these receptors: a human donor in good health.

The V and J genes are TRBV2 and TRBJ1-5, with a possible D match to TRBD1 (6 bases). CDR3 length equals 16 residues. Germline CDR1 and CDR2: SNHLY and FYNNEI. Trimming removed 6 bases from V and 6 bases from J, with 21 bases in between. CDR3 protein: CASSLGGTGTGQPQHF. The CDR3 DNA sequence: TGTGCCAGCAGCCTTGGCGGAACAGGGACGGGTCAGCCCCAGCATTTT.

This clone was picked up one time. The rearrangement joins TRBV5-5 to TRBJ2-3; tentatively, D is TRBD1 (6 bases). V was cut by 1 base and J by 4 bases, with 13 bases left in between. The CDR3 length is 15 residues. Germline V gives CDR1 SGHKS, CDR2 YYEKEE (reference sequence). The CDR3 loop is CASSLMGAAADTQYF. As DNA, the CDR3 is TGTGCCAGCAGCTTGATGGGGGCGGCGGCAGATACGCAGTATTTT.

The chain joins TRBV7-9 to TRBJ2-1; D unclear. CDR1 and CDR2 from the germline V gene are SEHNR and FQNEAQ (reference sequence). The CDR3 consists of 15 residues. Trimming removed 1 base from V and 0 bases from J, with 7 bases in between. The CDR3 spells CASSLVISSYNEQFF. The CDR3 DNA reads as TGTGCCAGCAGCTTAGTCATAAGCTCCTACAATGAGCAGTTCTTC.